These T cell receptor beta chains were read from a single sample in a study of response to subunit inactivated influenza vaccine. Using its own MiXCR run on the RT-PCR reads, TCRdb lists one record per CDR3 protein. The sample records hundreds of thousands of distinct CDR3 sequences, 25% being singletons. The specimen was CD4+ T cells sorted from PBMCs, collected roughly 5 days after vaccination. Source of these receptors: a man aged 50-60 years who received an inactivated influenza vaccine. The CDR3 runs from the conserved cysteine through the conserved F or W. The D gene is left open where the match is weak. The listing skips clone size in some rows; elsewhere it reads once, few, many or a size class.

>TRBV5-4|TRBJ2-7|-|-
TGTGCCAGCAGCTCCGAAAAGGGTTCAAGCTCCTACGAGCAGTACTTC
CASSSEKGSSSYEQYF
>TRBV25-1|TRBJ2-1|-|few
TGTGCCAGCAGTGAACTCCGCACGGGATTTTCAAATGAGCAGTTCTTC
CASSELRTGFSNEQFF
>TRBV7-9|TRBJ2-3|-|few
TGTGCCAGCAGCTTGTCGGGCAACATCGCTTCAGATACGCAGTATTTT
CASSLSGNIASDTQYF
>TRBV5-1|TRBJ2-7|-|-
TGCGCCAGCAGCCCCTCCGGGACGAGGGACGAGCAGTACTTC
CASSPSGTRDEQYF
>TRBV4-1|TRBJ2-3|-|-
TGCGCCAGCAGCCAAGATGGGCTAAGCACAGATACGCAGTATTTT
CASSQDGLSTDTQYF
>TRBV24-1|TRBJ2-1|TRBD2|-
TGTGCCTCCAGTGAATTTAGCGGGAGGGCCTTTCGTAATGAGCAGTTCTTC
CASSEFSGRAFRNEQFF
>TRBV7-2|TRBJ2-3|TRBD2|-
TGTGCCAGCAGCACTAGCGGAACATACACAGATACGCAGTATTTT
CASSTSGTYTDTQYF
>TRBV10-3|TRBJ1-2|-|-
TGTGCCGTAACAGGGATGGGACCCTATGGCTACACCTTC
CAVTGMGPYGYTF
>TRBV4-2|TRBJ1-2|TRBD1|many
TGTGCCAGCAGCCAAGACATAGGGACAGACTATGGCTACACCTTC
CASSQDIGTDYGYTF
>TRBV24-1|TRBJ2-3|-|-
TGTGCCACCAGTGCGGGTCAGACCACAGATACGCAGTATTTT
CATSAGQTTDTQYF
>TRBV6-1|TRBJ2-5|TRBD2|-
TGTGCCAGCAGTAAGCGGGGAGTCCAAGAGACCCAGTACTTC
CASSKRGVQETQYF
>TRBV7-2|TRBJ2-1|-|few
TGTGCCAGCAGCCCGGGAGCCTCCCAGCAGTTCTTC
CASSPGASQQFF
>TRBV27|TRBJ1-1|TRBD1|-
TGTGCCACCCGGACAGGGGGTGTCAACACTGAAGCTTTCTTT
CATRTGGVNTEAFF
>TRBV5-1|TRBJ2-1|TRBD1|-
TGCGCCAGCAGCAAGGGACAGGGGAGATACAATGAGCAGTTCTTC
CASSKGQGRYNEQFF
>TRBV5-1|TRBJ2-5|TRBD2|-
TGCGCCAGCACCCAGGGACTAGCGGGGGCCCGGGAGACCCAGTACTTC
CASTQGLAGARETQYF
>TRBV18|TRBJ2-1|-|few
TGTGCCAGCTCACATGGGATGGATGAGCAGTTCTTC
CASSHGMDEQFF
>TRBV4-3|TRBJ2-4|TRBD1|once
TGCGCCAGCAGCCATAACAGGGGGTTAGACATTCAGTACTTC
CASSHNRGLDIQYF
>TRBV7-8|TRBJ2-3|-|-
TGTGCCAGCAGCCCGGATAGCCCTACCACAGATACGCAGTATTTT
CASSPDSPTTDTQYF
>TRBV4-2|TRBJ1-6|-|-
TGTGCCAGCAGCCACCCAGGAGGTAATTCACCCCTCCACTTT
CASSHPGGNSPLHF
>TRBV7-2|TRBJ1-5|TRBD1|-
TGTGCCAGCAGTTTAGACAGGGGTGGGAATCAGCCCCAGCATTTT
CASSLDRGGNQPQHF
>TRBV6-1|TRBJ2-7|TRBD1|-
TGTGCCAGCAGGGAGACAGGGAGATCCCCCTACGAGCAGTACTTC
CASRETGRSPYEQYF
>TRBV5-1|TRBJ2-2|-|-
TGCGCCAGCAGCTTGGGGTCAGGGCTTAACACCGGGGAGCTGTTTTTT
CASSLGSGLNTGELFF
>TRBV20-1|TRBJ2-7|-|-
TGCAGTGCTAGAGATATGGGGGGCTACGAGCAGTACTTC
CSARDMGGYEQYF
>TRBV7-2|TRBJ2-7|-|-
TGTGCCAGCAGCTTAGACCCGGGACATTACGAGCAGTACTTC
CASSLDPGHYEQYF
>TRBV6-2/TRBV6-3|TRBJ1-1|-|-
TGTGCCACCGCACCCTATCTACAGGGTGGAGACACTGAAGCTTTCTTT
CATAPYLQGGDTEAFF
>TRBV7-2|TRBJ2-1|-|few
TGTGCCAGCAGCCCGTCCGGCTACAAACATGAGCAGTTCTTC
CASSPSGYKHEQFF
>TRBV12-3/TRBV12-4|TRBJ1-2|-|few
TGTGCCAGCAGTCCGAATCGTAACTATGGCTACACCTTC
CASSPNRNYGYTF
>TRBV18|TRBJ2-1|-|-
TGTGCCAGCTCACCATCCGGGAGCCACACGTCGAAAACTTACAATGAGCAGTTCTTC
CASSPSGSHTSKTYNEQFF
>TRBV20-1|TRBJ2-1|-|-
TGCAGTGCTAGCCGGACAGAGCAGTTCTTC
CSASRTEQFF
>TRBV6-2/TRBV6-3|TRBJ2-5|-|-
TGTGCCAGCAGTCCGACATTCCCCAAAGAGACCCAGTACTTC
CASSPTFPKETQYF
>TRBV5-1|TRBJ2-2|TRBD2|-
TGCGCCAGCAGCTTGAACCTAGCGGCCGGGGAGCTGTTTTTT
CASSLNLAAGELFF
>TRBV20-1|TRBJ2-7|TRBD2|once
TGCAGTGCTACTAGACCCGCGGGGGGGACCTACGAGCAGTACTTC
CSATRPAGGTYEQYF
>TRBV4-1|TRBJ2-1|-|many
TGCGCCAGCAGCCGAGGATCCGGGTCCAGCTCCTACAATGAGCAGTTCTTC
CASSRGSGSSSYNEQFF
>TRBV6-1|TRBJ1-1|-|-
TGTGCCAGCAGAATCGCGGGGGGCGGGAAGAACACTGAAGCTTTCTTT
CASRIAGGGKNTEAFF
>TRBV18|TRBJ2-7|TRBD2|once
TGTGCCAGCTCAGAGACTAGCGGGACCTACGAGCAGTACTTC
CASSETSGTYEQYF
>TRBV20-1|TRBJ1-2|TRBD1|-
TGCAGTGGGGATGCAGGGGGGGACTATGGCTACACCTTC
CSGDAGGDYGYTF
>TRBV14|TRBJ2-5|TRBD1|-
TGTGCCAGCAGCCTCCCAGGGGGCGCCGGGACCCAGTACTTC
CASSLPGGAGTQYF
>TRBV5-6|TRBJ2-7|TRBD2|-
TGTGCCAGCAGCTTGGGCCTAGCGGGATCCGAGCAGTACTTC
CASSLGLAGSEQYF
>TRBV10-3|TRBJ2-2|-|-
TGTGCCATCAACCACTCCGGGACGGTGAACACCGGGGAGCTGTTTTTT
CAINHSGTVNTGELFF
>TRBV20-1|TRBJ2-6|TRBD1|-
TGCAGTGCTAGGCAACAGGGGGCATCTGGGGCCAACGTCCTGACTTTC
CSARQQGASGANVLTF
>TRBV2|TRBJ2-1|TRBD2|-
TGTGCCAGCAGTGTAGGACTAGCGGGCTATGAGCAGTTCTTC
CASSVGLAGYEQFF
>TRBV7-2|TRBJ2-3|-|few
TGTGCCAGCAGCTTAGCGGAGGAAGATACGCAGTATTTT
CASSLAEEDTQYF
>TRBV7-2|TRBJ1-2|TRBD1|once
TGTGCCAGCAGCCCGGACAGGAATAACTATGGCTACACCTTC
CASSPDRNNYGYTF
>TRBV4-1|TRBJ2-1|TRBD2|-
TGCGCCAGCAGCCGGGTACTAGCGGACTACAATGAGCAGTTCTTC
CASSRVLADYNEQFF
>TRBV24-1|TRBJ2-3|-|few
TGTGCCACCTCCGGCAGGGAGACAGATACGCAGTATTTT
CATSGRETDTQYF
>TRBV5-4|TRBJ2-3|TRBD2|-
TGTGCCAGCAGCCAGACTAGCGGGGGGGCCGGGTTGGATACGCAGTATTTT
CASSQTSGGAGLDTQYF
>TRBV7-9|TRBJ2-7|-|-
TGTGCCAGCAGCTTACAGGCTAGCGAGCAGTACTTC
CASSLQASEQYF